Below, 14 T cell receptor beta chains from the same sample are listed, as sequenced in a study of shared clonotypes between healthy human individuals. Sequencing used immunoSEQ multiplex PCR; TCRdb keeps in-frame clones, though not all of them. Of about 2.4 million clones listed, 90% to 95% are singletons. The sequencing input was naive CD4+ T cells from PBMCs. Stated subset: CD45RA+ positively selected. These receptors were obtained from a man younger than 35 in good health. Some clones in this sample may be carry-over from other donors' samples.

The CDR3 DNA reads TGTGCCAGCAGCTACCGTGCGGCCACAGATACGCAGTATTTT. Translation: CASSYRAATDTQYF. The rearrangement links TRBV7-8 to TRBJ2-3; unclear D gene. CDR1 SGHVS and CDR2 FQNEAQ come from the germline V gene. This CDR3 has 14 residues. V gave up 4 bases and J gave up 2 bases, with 10 bases separating them.

Regarding this clone: Other DNA sequences in this sample translate to the same CDR3. The chain employs TRBV9 and TRBJ2-5; D is unclear. V lost 1 base to trimming and J lost 1 base, with 11 bases between them. Germline V gene data show CDR1 as SGDLS and CDR2 as YYNGEE. The CDR3 has 15 residues. As DNA, the CDR3 is TGTGCCAGCAGCGTAACCGGCCAAAGCCAAGAGACCCAGTACTTC. Translation gives CASSVTGQSQETQYF.

The chain combines TRBV7-2 with TRBJ2-3, with 7 bases aligning to TRBD2. CDR3 length: 15 amino acids. V was clipped by 8 bases and J by 0 bases; unmatched bases: 8. From germline, CDR1 is SGHTA and CDR2 FQGNSA. CDR3: CASDGGSESTDTQYF. CDR3 coding DNA: TGTGCCAGCGATGGCGGGAGCGAGAGCACAGATACGCAGTATTTT.

The chain couples TRBV7-2 to TRBJ1-2; D unresolved. Germline CDR1 SGHTA, CDR2 FQGNSA. The V end was cut by 1 base, the J end by 3 bases, with 12 bases between. CDR3 length equals 15 residues. The CDR3 sequence: CASSLVRQTYYGYTF. For the CDR3, the DNA is TGTGCCAGCAGCTTAGTGCGGCAGACCTACTATGGCTACACCTTC.

In this sample, this clone turned up once. The rearrangement links TRBV6-5 to TRBJ1-1; D unresolved. Trimming took off 7 bases at V and 1 base at J, with 10 bases between the two ends. Germline CDR1 reads MNHEY; CDR2 reads SVGAGI. The CDR3 has 13 amino acids. The CDR3 reads CASTADGNTEAFF. CDR3 sequence (DNA): TGTGCCAGCACGGCCGACGGGAACACTGAAGCTTTCTTT.

This chain connects TRBV5-1 to TRBJ2-2, with 8 bases lining up with TRBD2. V was clipped by 2 bases and J by 7 bases; unmatched bases: 4. Germline V gives CDR1 SGHRS, CDR2 YFSETQ. CDR3 size: 14 residues. CDR3 in amino acids: CASSLAGEIGELFF. The CDR3 DNA reads as TGCGCCAGCAGCTTAGCGGGAGAGATCGGGGAGCTGTTTTTT. Based on the CDR3 plus reference TRBV5-1 and TRBJ2-2, the full variable domain is KAGVTQTPRYLIKTRGQQVTLSCSPISGHRSVSWYQQTPGQGLQFLFEYFSETQRNKGNFPGRFSGRQFSNSRSEMNVSTLELGDSALYLCASSLAGEIGELFFGEGSRLTVL.

The V gene is TRBV9, the J gene TRBJ1-1, with 10 bases fitting TRBD1. J gave up 0 bases and V 7 bases, and 0 bases lay outside the gene matches. The CDR3 extends over 13 amino acids. Germline CDR1 and CDR2: SGDLS and YYNGEE. The CDR3 DNA sequence: TGTGCCAGCGGACAGGGGGTGAACACTGAAGCTTTCTTT. It is translated as CASGQGVNTEAFF.

The V gene is TRBV27, the J gene TRBJ2-1; D is undetermined. Germline V gene data show CDR1 as MNHEY and CDR2 as SMNVEV (reference sequence). The CDR3 has 12 residues. V was cut by 3 bases and J by 9 bases, with 9 bases left in between. The DNA for the CDR3 is TGTGCCAGCAGTTTTGATACACGTGAGCAGTTCTTC. This sequence encodes CASSFDTREQFF.

This clone was detected only once. CDR3 bases: TGTGCCATCAGTGAACCTCCGGGACTAGCGTACACCGGGGAGCTGTTTTTT. Its translation: CAISEPPGLAYTGELFF. V and J are TRBV10-3 and TRBJ2-2, with TRBD2 identical over 10 bases. V lost 3 bases and J lost 3; bases outside the gene matches: 7. Germline V lookup: CDR1 ENHRY, CDR2 SYGVKD. The CDR3 covers 17 residues.

The V call is TRBV7-2, the J call TRBJ2-1; D is perhaps TRBD1 or TRBD2 (5 bases each). From germline, CDR1 is SGHTA and CDR2 FQGNSA. The CDR3 runs 14 residues. Trimming shortened V by 7 bases and J by 3 bases, and 13 bases separated the two germline ends. CDR3 in DNA: TGTGCCAGCACAGAGGGGAGTTACTACAATGAGCAGTTCTTC. Residues: CASTEGSYYNEQFF.

This chain connects TRBV5-1 to TRBJ1-4; 7 bases agree with TRBD1. Trimming took 5 bases from V and 3 from J; bases not matched to a gene: 7. The V gene's germline CDR1 is SGHRS and CDR2 YFSETQ. This CDR3 has 15 amino acids. The CDR3 nucleotides are TGCGCCAGCAGGACCACCGGGACAGCTAATGAAAAACTGTTTTTT. This codes for CASRTTGTANEKLFF.

The chain couples TRBV7-2 to TRBJ2-3; TRBD2 aligns across 10 bases. The germline V gene encodes CDR1 SGHTA and CDR2 FQGNSA. This CDR3 is built from 15 residues. The V segment lost 6 bases and the J segment 9 bases; nucleotides outside the gene matches: 12. The CDR3 sequence is CASSSSGRAGATQYF. The CDR3 coding sequence is TGTGCCAGCAGTTCCAGCGGGAGGGCTGGGGCAACGCAGTATTTT.

This clone occurred once. This sequence joins TRBV30 and TRBJ2-2; TRBD1 or TRBD2 may be the D gene (5 bases each). This CDR3 is built from 15 residues. Germline lookup yields CDR1 GTSNPN and CDR2 SVGIG (reference sequence). V gave up 3 bases and J gave up 6 bases, with 17 bases separating them. CDR3 sequence: CAWRVWDGLPGELFF. Here the CDR3 DNA reads TGTGCCTGGAGGGTCTGGGACGGTTTACCCGGGGAGCTGTTTTTT.

The chain links TRBV7-3 to TRBJ2-3, with TRBD2 matching over 16 bases. Trimming removed 1 base from V and 5 bases from J; junction bases left unmatched: 6. The CDR3 has 18 amino acids. CDR1 SGHTA and CDR2 FQGTGA come from the germline V gene. CDR3 residues: CASSLNLGLAGGKDTQYF. CDR3 bases: TGTGCCAGCAGCTTAAATTTGGGACTAGCGGGAGGGAAAGATACGCAGTATTTT.